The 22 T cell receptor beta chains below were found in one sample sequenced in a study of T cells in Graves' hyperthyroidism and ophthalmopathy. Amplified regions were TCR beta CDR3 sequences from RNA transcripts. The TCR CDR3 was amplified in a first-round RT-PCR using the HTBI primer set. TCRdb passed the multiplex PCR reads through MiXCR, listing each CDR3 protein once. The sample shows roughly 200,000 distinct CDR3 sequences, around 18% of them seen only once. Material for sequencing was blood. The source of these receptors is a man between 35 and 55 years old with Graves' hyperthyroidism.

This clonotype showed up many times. The DNA for the CDR3 is TGTGCCAGCTCACCAGGTTCGGGGTCGGATACGCAGTATTTT. It encodes CASSPGSGSDTQYF. The chain joins TRBV18 to TRBJ2-3, with a possible D match to TRBD2 (5 bases). This CDR3 spans 14 amino acids. V was cut by 2 bases and J by 6 bases, with 12 bases left in between. The germline gives CDR1 KGHSH, CDR2 LQKENI.

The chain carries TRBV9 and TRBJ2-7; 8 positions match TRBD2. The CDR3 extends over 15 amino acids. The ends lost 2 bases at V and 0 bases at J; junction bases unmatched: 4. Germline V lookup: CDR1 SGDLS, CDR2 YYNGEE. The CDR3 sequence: CASSVGSGSSYEQYF. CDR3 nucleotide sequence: TGTGCCAGCAGCGTCGGCAGCGGGAGCTCCTACGAGCAGTACTTC.

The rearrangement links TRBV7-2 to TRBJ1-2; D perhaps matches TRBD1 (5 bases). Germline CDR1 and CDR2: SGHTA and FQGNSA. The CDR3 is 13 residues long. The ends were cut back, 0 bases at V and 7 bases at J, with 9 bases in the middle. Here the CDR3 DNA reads TGTGCCAGCAGCTTAGCTGGGGGGGTTGGCTACACCTTC. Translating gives CASSLAGGVGYTF.

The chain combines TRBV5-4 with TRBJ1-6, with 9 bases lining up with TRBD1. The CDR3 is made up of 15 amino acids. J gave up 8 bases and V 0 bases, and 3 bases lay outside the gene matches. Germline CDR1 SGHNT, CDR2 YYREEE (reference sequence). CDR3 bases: TGTGCCAGCAGCTTGGACAGGGGGCTCCATTCACCCCTCCACTTT. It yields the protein CASSLDRGLHSPLHF.

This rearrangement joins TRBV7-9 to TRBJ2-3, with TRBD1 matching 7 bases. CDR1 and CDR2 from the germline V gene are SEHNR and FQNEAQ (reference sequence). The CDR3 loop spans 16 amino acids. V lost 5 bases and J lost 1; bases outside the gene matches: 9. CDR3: CASSPLRQGGTDTQYF. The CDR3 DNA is TGTGCCAGCAGCCCTTTACGACAGGGCGGCACAGATACGCAGTATTTT.

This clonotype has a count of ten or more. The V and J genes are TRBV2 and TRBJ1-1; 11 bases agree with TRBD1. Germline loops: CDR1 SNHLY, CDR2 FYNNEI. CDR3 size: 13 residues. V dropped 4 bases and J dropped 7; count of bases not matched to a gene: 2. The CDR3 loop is CASSGTGGLEAFF. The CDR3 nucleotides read TGTGCCAGCAGTGGGACAGGGGGCCTTGAAGCTTTCTTT.

Here the CDR3 DNA reads TGCGCCAGCAGCCATCGGATGGGAACCGGGGAGCTGTTTTTT. Translating gives CASSHRMGTGELFF. The J gene is TRBJ2-2, the V gene TRBV4-1, with D hard to call. Germline CDR1 and CDR2: MGHRA and YSYEKL. The CDR3 is made up of 14 amino acids. The V and J ends lost 3 bases and 5 bases respectively, with 10 bases between them.

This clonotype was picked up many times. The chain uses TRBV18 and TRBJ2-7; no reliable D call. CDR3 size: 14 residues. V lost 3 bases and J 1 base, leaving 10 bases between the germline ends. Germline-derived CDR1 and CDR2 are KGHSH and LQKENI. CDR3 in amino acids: CASSPRQASYEQYF. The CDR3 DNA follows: TGTGCCAGCTCACCGCGGCAGGCGTCCTACGAGCAGTACTTC. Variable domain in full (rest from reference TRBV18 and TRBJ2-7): NAGVMQNPRHLVRRRGQEARLRCSPMKGHSHVYWYRQLPEEGLKFMVYLQKENIIDESGMPKERFSAEFPKEGPSILRIQQVVRGDSAAYFCASSPRQASYEQYFGPGTRLTVT.

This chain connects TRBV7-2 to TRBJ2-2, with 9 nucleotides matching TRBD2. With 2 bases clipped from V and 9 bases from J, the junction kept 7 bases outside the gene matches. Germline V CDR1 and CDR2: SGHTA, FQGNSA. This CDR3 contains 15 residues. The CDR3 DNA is TGTGCCAGCAGCTTACCAGCGGGGGGCCCCCGGGAGCTGTTTTTT. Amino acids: CASSLPAGGPRELFF.

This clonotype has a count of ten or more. The CDR3 reads CASSSPSYGGNTEAFF. The CDR3 nucleotides are TGTGCCAGCAGTTCCCCTTCCTATGGGGGGAACACTGAAGCTTTCTTT. V and J are TRBV12-3 or TRBV12-4 and TRBJ1-1; tentatively, D is TRBD1 (5 bases). V was clipped by 4 bases and J by 1 base, with 16 bases between them. This CDR3 spans 16 amino acids.

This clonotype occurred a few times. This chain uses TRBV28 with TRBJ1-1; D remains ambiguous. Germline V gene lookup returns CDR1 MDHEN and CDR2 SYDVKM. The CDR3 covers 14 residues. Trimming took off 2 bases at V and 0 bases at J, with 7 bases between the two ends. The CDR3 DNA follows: TGTGCCAGCAGTTTACGACGGTTGAACACTGAAGCTTTCTTT. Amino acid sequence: CASSLRRLNTEAFF. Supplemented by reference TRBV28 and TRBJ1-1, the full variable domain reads DVKVTQSSRYLVKRTGEKVFLECVQDMDHENMFWYRQDPGLGLRLIYFSYDVKMKEKGDIPEGYSVSREKKERFSLILESASTNQTSMYLCASSLRRLNTEAFFGQGTRLTVV.

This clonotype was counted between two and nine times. The CDR3 protein is CASSRGPGTGELFF. The CDR3 coding sequence is TGTGCCAGCAGCCGAGGGCCAGGTACCGGGGAGCTGTTTTTT. V and J are TRBV5-5 and TRBJ2-2, with D possibly being TRBD2 (5 bases). In germline, CDR1 is SGHKS, CDR2 YYEKEE (reference sequence). The CDR3 consists of 14 residues. The V end was cut by 4 bases, the J end by 5 bases, with 12 bases between. Together with reference TRBV5-5 and TRBJ2-2, the CDR3 gives the full variable domain: DAGVTQSPTHLIKTRGQQVTLRCSPISGHKSVSWYQQVLGQGPQFIFQYYEKEERGRGNFPDRFSARQFPNYSSELNVNALLLGDSALYLCASSRGPGTGELFFGEGSRLTVL.

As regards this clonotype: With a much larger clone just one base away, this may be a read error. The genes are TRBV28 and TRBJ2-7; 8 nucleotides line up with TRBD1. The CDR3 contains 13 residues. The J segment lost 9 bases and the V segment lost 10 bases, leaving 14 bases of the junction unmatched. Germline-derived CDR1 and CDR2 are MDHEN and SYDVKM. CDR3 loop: CATSGTGGNGQYF. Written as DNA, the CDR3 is TGTGCCACCTCCGGGACAGGCGGCAACGGGCAGTACTTC.

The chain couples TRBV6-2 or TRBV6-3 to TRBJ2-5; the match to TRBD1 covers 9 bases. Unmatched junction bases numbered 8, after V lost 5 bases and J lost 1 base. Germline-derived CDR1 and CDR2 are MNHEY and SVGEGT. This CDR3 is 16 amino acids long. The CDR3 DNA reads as TGTGCCAGCAGTCACCGGGACAGGGAAGGCCAAGAGACCCAGTACTTC. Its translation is CASSHRDREGQETQYF.

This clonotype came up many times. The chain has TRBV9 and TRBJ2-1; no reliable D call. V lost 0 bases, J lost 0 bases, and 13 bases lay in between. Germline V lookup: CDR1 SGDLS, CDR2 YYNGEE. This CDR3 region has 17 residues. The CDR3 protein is CASSVGGGSSSYNEQFF. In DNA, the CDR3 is TGTGCCAGCAGCGTAGGTGGTGGGTCGAGCTCCTACAATGAGCAGTTCTTC.

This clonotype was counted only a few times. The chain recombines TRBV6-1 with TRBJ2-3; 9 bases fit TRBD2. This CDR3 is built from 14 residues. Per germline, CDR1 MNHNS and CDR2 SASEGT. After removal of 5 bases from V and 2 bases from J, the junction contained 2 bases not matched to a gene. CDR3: CASSKRGVTDTQYF. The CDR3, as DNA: TGTGCCAGCAGTAAGCGGGGGGTCACAGATACGCAGTATTTT.

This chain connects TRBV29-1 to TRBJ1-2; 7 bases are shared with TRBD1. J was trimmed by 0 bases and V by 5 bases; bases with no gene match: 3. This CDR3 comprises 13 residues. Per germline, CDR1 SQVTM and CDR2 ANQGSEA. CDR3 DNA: TGCAGCGTTACAGGGACAGCTAACTATGGCTACACCTTC. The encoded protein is CSVTGTANYGYTF.

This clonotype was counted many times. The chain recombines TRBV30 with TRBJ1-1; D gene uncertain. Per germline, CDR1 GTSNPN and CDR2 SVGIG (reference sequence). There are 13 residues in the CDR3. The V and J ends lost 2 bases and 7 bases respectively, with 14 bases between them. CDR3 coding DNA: TGTGCCTGGAGTATGAGGCAGGAGGGTGAAGCTTTCTTT. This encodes CAWSMRQEGEAFF.

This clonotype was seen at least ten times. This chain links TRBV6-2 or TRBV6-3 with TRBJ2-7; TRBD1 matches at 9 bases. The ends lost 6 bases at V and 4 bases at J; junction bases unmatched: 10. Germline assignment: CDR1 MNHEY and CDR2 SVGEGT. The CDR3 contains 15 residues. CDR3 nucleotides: TGTGCCAGCAGCGTGGACAGGGGCCTGGGTTACGAGCAGTACTTC. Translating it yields CASSVDRGLGYEQYF.

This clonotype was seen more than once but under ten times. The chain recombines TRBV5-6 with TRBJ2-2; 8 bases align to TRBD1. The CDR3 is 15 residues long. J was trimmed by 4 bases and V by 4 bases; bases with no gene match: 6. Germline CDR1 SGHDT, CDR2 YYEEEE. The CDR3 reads CASSKGQATTGELFF. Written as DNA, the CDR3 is TGTGCCAGCAGCAAGGGACAGGCCACCACCGGGGAGCTGTTTTTT.

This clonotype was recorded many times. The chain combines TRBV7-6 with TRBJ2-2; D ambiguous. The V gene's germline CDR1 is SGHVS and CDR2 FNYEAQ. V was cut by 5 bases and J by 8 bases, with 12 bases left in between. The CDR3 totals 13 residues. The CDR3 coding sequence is TGTGCCAGCAGCAACACCAGAGAGGGGGAGCTGTTTTTT. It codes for CASSNTREGELFF. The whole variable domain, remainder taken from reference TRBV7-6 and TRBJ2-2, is GAGVSQSPRYKVTKRGQDVALRCDPISGHVSLYWYRQALGQGPEFLTYFNYEAQQDKSGLPNDRFSAERPEGSISTLTIQRTEQRDSAMYRCASSNTREGELFFGEGSRLTVL.

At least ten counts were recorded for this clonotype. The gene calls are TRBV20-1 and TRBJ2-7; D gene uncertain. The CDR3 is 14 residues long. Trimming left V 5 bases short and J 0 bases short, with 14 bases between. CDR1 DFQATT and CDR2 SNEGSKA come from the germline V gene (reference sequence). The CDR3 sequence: CSAVDGDDSYEQYF. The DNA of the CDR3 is TGCAGTGCTGTGGATGGTGACGACTCCTACGAGCAGTACTTC.